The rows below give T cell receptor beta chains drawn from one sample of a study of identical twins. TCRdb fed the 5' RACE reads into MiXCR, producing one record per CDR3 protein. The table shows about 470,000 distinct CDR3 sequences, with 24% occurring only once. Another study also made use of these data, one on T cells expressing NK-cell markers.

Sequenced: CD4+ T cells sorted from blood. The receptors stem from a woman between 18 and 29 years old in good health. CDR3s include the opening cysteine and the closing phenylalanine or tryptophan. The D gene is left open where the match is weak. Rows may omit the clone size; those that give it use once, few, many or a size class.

cdr3_nt: TGCAGTGCTAAGGACCCACTAGCGGGGTTAATGGTGCAGTTCTTC; cdr3_aa: CSAKDPLAGLMVQFF; clone_size: few; v_call: TRBV20-1; d_call: TRBD2; j_call: TRBJ2-1
cdr3_nt: TGTGCCAGCAGTCCCTCTGGGAGGGGGCAGTATTTT; cdr3_aa: CASSPSGRGQYF; clone_size: NA; v_call: TRBV27; d_call: TRBD2; j_call: TRBJ2-3
cdr3_nt: TGCGCCAGCGGACCCAGGGGGGACACCACAGATACGCAGTATTTT; cdr3_aa: CASGPRGDTTDTQYF; clone_size: few; v_call: TRBV5-1; d_call: NA; j_call: TRBJ2-3
cdr3_nt: TGTGCCAGCAGTTTGCTGATGGACAGGGTGAGAGGCTACACCTTC; cdr3_aa: CASSLLMDRVRGYTF; clone_size: NA; v_call: TRBV12-3/TRBV12-4; d_call: TRBD1; j_call: TRBJ1-2
cdr3_nt: TGTGCCACCAGTGATTTCGCGGGGGGCACAGATACGCAGTATTTT; cdr3_aa: CATSDFAGGTDTQYF; clone_size: many; v_call: TRBV24-1; d_call: TRBD2; j_call: TRBJ2-3
cdr3_nt: TGCGCCAGCAGCTTGGTGGTGACTAGCGGGTCGGGCGAGCAGTACTTC; cdr3_aa: CASSLVVTSGSGEQYF; clone_size: NA; v_call: TRBV5-1; d_call: TRBD2; j_call: TRBJ2-7
cdr3_nt: TGTGCCAGCAGCCTTACAGGGCTCTACGAGCAGTACTTC; cdr3_aa: CASSLTGLYEQYF; clone_size: few; v_call: TRBV7-9; d_call: NA; j_call: TRBJ2-7
cdr3_nt: TGTGCCAGCAGCCCCGCGAGACAGGGAACCGGGGAGCTGTTTTTT; cdr3_aa: CASSPARQGTGELFF; clone_size: NA; v_call: TRBV7-3; d_call: TRBD1; j_call: TRBJ2-2
cdr3_nt: TGTGCCAGCACAGGAGACTCTGGAAACACCATATATTTT; cdr3_aa: CASTGDSGNTIYF; clone_size: NA; v_call: TRBV9; d_call: NA; j_call: TRBJ1-3
cdr3_nt: TGTGCCAGCAGTGATCGGGGAGGATACTACGAGCAGTACTTC; cdr3_aa: CASSDRGGYYEQYF; clone_size: NA; v_call: TRBV7-9; d_call: NA; j_call: TRBJ2-7
cdr3_nt: TGTGCCAGCAGCCCGCCGGGACAGGGTGGGGTTGGCTATGGCTACACCTTC; cdr3_aa: CASSPPGQGGVGYGYTF; clone_size: few; v_call: TRBV4-2; d_call: TRBD1; j_call: TRBJ1-2
cdr3_nt: TGTGCCAGCAGTTACAGCCGACAGTCACTAAAAAACATTCAGTACTTC; cdr3_aa: CASSYSRQSLKNIQYF; clone_size: NA; v_call: TRBV6-5; d_call: NA; j_call: TRBJ2-4
cdr3_nt: TGCGCCAGCCGGGCAGACCCCAACGGGGAGCTGTTTTTT; cdr3_aa: CASRADPNGELFF; clone_size: NA; v_call: TRBV5-1; d_call: NA; j_call: TRBJ2-2
cdr3_nt: TGCAGTGCTCGCAAACTTTCGGGACACACTGAAGCTTTCTTT; cdr3_aa: CSARKLSGHTEAFF; clone_size: NA; v_call: TRBV20-1; d_call: NA; j_call: TRBJ1-1
cdr3_nt: TGTGCCAGCAGTTTTCTGGGCGGGGTTGAGCAGTTCTTC; cdr3_aa: CASSFLGGVEQFF; clone_size: few; v_call: TRBV12-3/TRBV12-4; d_call: NA; j_call: TRBJ2-1
cdr3_nt: TGTGCCAGCAGCTTAACGGGGGGGCAGTATTTT; cdr3_aa: CASSLTGGQYF; clone_size: few; v_call: TRBV7-9; d_call: TRBD2; j_call: TRBJ2-3
cdr3_nt: TGTGCCAGCAGCTCCACTAAGGGGGCACCCAAAAACATTCAGTACTTC; cdr3_aa: CASSSTKGAPKNIQYF; clone_size: NA; v_call: TRBV5-5; d_call: TRBD1; j_call: TRBJ2-4